These T cell receptor beta chains were read from a single sample in a study of cytomegalovirus exposure and HLA in healthy donors. TCRdb's copy holds only in-frame clones and misses some; the assay was immunoSEQ multiplex PCR. The data show about 100,000 clones, with around two thirds seen just once and about 2.5% held by the top ten. The sequencing input was PBMCs. Receptor source: a man aged 50 to 60 in good health and CMV-seropositive. The CDR3 runs from the conserved cysteine through the conserved F or W. D genes are given only for firm matches. Size is stated for part of the rows, as once, few or many counts, or as a class when the clone is expanded.

clone_size	j_call	d_call	v_call	cdr3_nt	cdr3_aa
-	TRBJ2-5	-	TRBV5-1	TGCGCCAGCGGCGGGGTTCAAGAGACCCAGTACTTC	CASGGVQETQYF
-	TRBJ2-7	TRBD1	TRBV19	TGTGCCAGTACCTCACGCCCCGGGACAGACCCCTACGAGCAGTACTTC	CASTSRPGTDPYEQYF
-	TRBJ2-7	-	TRBV4-2	TGTGCCAGCAGCCAAGAATCCAGATTCTCCTACGAGCAGTACTTC	CASSQESRFSYEQYF
once	TRBJ2-5	TRBD1	TRBV2	TGTGCCAGCAACGTACAGGGGAACCAAGAGACCCAGTACTTC	CASNVQGNQETQYF
-	TRBJ2-2	-	TRBV6-6	TGTGCCAGCAGTCTACTAGCTGCCGGGGAGCTGTTTTTT	CASSLLAAGELFF
-	TRBJ1-1	TRBD1	TRBV11-2	TGTGCCAGCAGCTTAGATCCAAGGACAGGGGTCGACACTGAAGCTTTCTTT	CASSLDPRTGVDTEAFF
-	TRBJ2-3	-	TRBV5-6	TGTGCCAGCAGCTTGGCTGGGAGGACAGATACGCAGTATTTT	CASSLAGRTDTQYF
-	TRBJ1-3	TRBD1	TRBV27	TGTGCCAGCAGCCCACGACAGGGAACAAGTGGAAACACCATATATTTT	CASSPRQGTSGNTIYF
-	TRBJ1-5	-	TRBV5-6	TGTGCCAGCAGCTTTCAAGGGGGTTACAATCAGCCCCAGCATTTT	CASSFQGGYNQPQHF
few	TRBJ2-3	TRBD2	TRBV6-5	TGTGCCAGCAGTTACGCCAGCGGGGGGTCCACAGATACGCAGTATTTT	CASSYASGGSTDTQYF
-	TRBJ2-7	-	TRBV6-1	TGTGCCGCTATAACAGGGCCTGGGACCTACGAGCAGTACTTC	CAAITGPGTYEQYF
-	TRBJ2-7	-	TRBV11-3	TGTGCCAGCACCAGAAAGGAGGGGACTCCCTCCTACGAGCAGTACTTC	CASTRKEGTPSYEQYF
-	TRBJ2-5	-	TRBV6-1	TGTGCCAGCGGGGGGGGCGGCAGCGAGACCCAGTACTTC	CASGGGGSETQYF
once	TRBJ1-1	TRBD1	TRBV10-3	TGTGCCATCAGGGCCGGAGCTACAGGGGGCCCTGGCGAGGAAGCTTTCTTT	CAIRAGATGGPGEEAFF
-	TRBJ2-2	TRBD2	TRBV5-5	TGTGCCAGCAGCTTGGCCAACAGACTAGCGGCGAACACCGGGGAGCTGTTTTTT	CASSLANRLAANTGELFF
once	TRBJ1-2	TRBD1	TRBV7-9	TGTGCCAGCACCAGACAGGGGGCGAGCGGCTACACCTTC	CASTRQGASGYTF
-	TRBJ1-1	TRBD1	TRBV6-1	TGTGCCAGCAGTGAGGGACAGGGGGGGAACATTGAAGCTTTCTTT	CASSEGQGGNIEAFF
-	TRBJ1-2	-	TRBV19	TGTGCCAGTAGGGTGGCGGGGACTAACTATGGCTACACCTTC	CASRVAGTNYGYTF
few	TRBJ1-3	-	TRBV9	TGTGCCAGCAGCGTCTCACAGGGAACAGGAAACACCATATATTTT	CASSVSQGTGNTIYF
-	TRBJ2-5	TRBD2	TRBV7-2	TGTGCCAGCAGACTGATCATGGGAGGGACTAGCGTAGAGACCCAGTACTTC	CASRLIMGGTSVETQYF
-	TRBJ2-3	-	TRBV2	TGTGCCAGCAGTGAACAGGGTGGAGGGGATACGCAGTATTTT	CASSEQGGGDTQYF
-	TRBJ2-7	TRBD2	TRBV10-1	TGCGCCAGCAGTACAACTAGCGGGAGCAGCTACGAGCAGTACTTC	CASSTTSGSSYEQYF
-	TRBJ1-5	-	TRBV6-1	TGTGCCAGCAGCTCAGAAACCAATCAGCCCCAGCATTTT	CASSSETNQPQHF
-	TRBJ1-6	-	TRBV5-1	TGCGCCAGCAGCACGGAAGGGGGAACGGATTCACCCCTCCACTTT	CASSTEGGTDSPLHF
-	TRBJ2-7	-	TRBV29-1	TGCAGCGTGCGTGTTGTCGATGCCTACGAGCAGTACTTC	CSVRVVDAYEQYF
-	TRBJ1-5	TRBD1	TRBV5-1	TGCGCCAGCAGCTCCGGGACAGGGGGTCAGCCCCAGCATTTT	CASSSGTGGQPQHF
-	TRBJ1-6	-	TRBV13	TGTGCCAGCAGCTTAGGCCGAGATTCACCCCTCCACTTT	CASSLGRDSPLHF
few	TRBJ2-1	TRBD1	TRBV5-4	TGTGCCAGCAGCCAGGATAGATACCGGGACAGGGGCAATGAGCAGTTCTTC	CASSQDRYRDRGNEQFF
-	TRBJ1-2	-	TRBV6-5	TGTGCCAGCAGCCGAAACAGGGCCGAGGGCTACACCTTC	CASSRNRAEGYTF
few	TRBJ2-2	-	TRBV7-3	TGTGCCAGCAGCCCAGGACTATTCGGGGAGCTGTTTTTT	CASSPGLFGELFF
once	TRBJ2-1	TRBD1	TRBV6-1	TGTGCCAGCAGTGGGGACAGGGGAAGGAATGAGCAGTTCTTC	CASSGDRGRNEQFF